This passage covers 16 T cell receptor beta chains from one sample sequenced in a study of vaccination and CD4 T cells after COVID-19 (dated by TCRdb to 2022 to 2024). The antigens of these receptors remain unknown. This sample's treatment or condition label indicates: approximately 9-day PBMC culture with coronavirus spike peptide pools or control peptides (ViraFEST assay). Library preparation was by PCR. Data came from an Illumina iSeq 100. TCR sequencing of DNA from cultured CD4+ T cells used the Oncomine TCR Beta short-read assay at the Johns Hopkins FTIC core. Using fastp at Q25 and MiXCR, TCRdb reprocessed the public reads and kept productive beta chains. Each CDR3 protein appears once, grouped with its most common genes and DNA. This sample holds 13,000 or so distinct CDR3 sequences; 25% to 30% were observed only once. In total, the top ten clones hold under 35% of the sample. Sequences were derived from CD4+ T cells from blood, cultured in vitro, sampled before SARS-CoV-2 vaccination. These receptors were taken from a human donor who received a COVID-19 vaccine.

The sample holds a few counts of this clonotype. This chain uses TRBV6-1 with TRBJ2-7; 9 bases map to TRBD1. The V and J ends lost 6 bases and 4 bases, in that order; junction bases with no gene match: 4. Per germline, CDR1 MNHNS and CDR2 SASEGT. The CDR3 length is 13 residues. The CDR3 sequence: CASRGQGGYEQYF. The CDR3 nucleotides are TGTGCCAGCAGGGGACAGGGAGGGTACGAGCAGTACTTC.

The V call is TRBV28, the J call TRBJ1-1; no clear D gene. CDR3 size: 12 residues. CDR1 and CDR2 (germline): MDHEN, SYDVKM. V lost 5 bases, J lost 3 bases, and 7 bases lay in between. CDR3 region: CASSRVDTEAFF. The DNA of the CDR3 is TGTGCCAGCAGTCGAGTGGACACTGAAGCTTTCTTT.

This clonotype was observed a few times. CDR3 nucleotide sequence: TGTGCCAGCAGTGAAGCGGGGTCGAACACTGAAGCTTTCTTT. This encodes CASSEAGSNTEAFF. The chain joins TRBV2 to TRBJ1-1, with D uncertain. V lost 0 bases and J 1 base, leaving 6 bases between the germline ends. The CDR3 runs to 14 residues. Germline CDR1 SNHLY, CDR2 FYNNEI.

This clonotype has only a few counts. The chain has TRBV6-1 and TRBJ2-7, with 7 bases aligning to TRBD1. CDR3 length: 17 amino acids. With 6 bases clipped from V and 1 base from J, the junction kept 15 bases outside the gene matches. Germline V gene sequence: CDR1 MNHNS, CDR2 SASEGT. The CDR3 here is CASRRDSIVPISYEQYF. CDR3 DNA: TGTGCCAGCAGACGGGACAGTATTGTTCCAATATCCTACGAGCAGTACTTC.

The chain carries TRBV19 and TRBJ1-2, with D maybe TRBD1 (5 bases). The germline CDR1 and CDR2 sequences are LNHDA and SQIVND (reference sequence). V was cut by 3 bases and J by 2 bases, with 19 bases left in between. This CDR3 is built from 17 residues. The CDR3 reads CASSISLVGGTNYGYTF. The CDR3 DNA is TGTGCCAGTAGTATCAGCCTTGTGGGGGGAACCAACTATGGCTACACCTTC.

This clonotype was counted between two and nine times. CDR3 coding DNA: TGTGCCAGCAGCCGGAGAATAGTTAATCAGCCCCAGCATTTT. Translation gives CASSRRIVNQPQHF. The genes are TRBV12-3 or TRBV12-4 and TRBJ1-5; no clear D. CDR3 size: 14 residues. Trimming left V 6 bases short and J 4 bases short, with 13 bases between.

This clonotype showed up just a few times. The chain joins TRBV6-5 to TRBJ1-1; D not certain. The CDR3 has 11 amino acids. Deletions cut 0 bases from V and 7 bases from J, with 3 bases between. Germline values: CDR1 MNHEY, CDR2 SVGAGI. DNA for the CDR3: TGTGCCAGCAGTTACTCCTTTGAAGCTTTCTTT. Amino acids: CASSYSFEAFF.

The J gene is TRBJ1-5, the V gene TRBV20-1; 12 bases map to TRBD1. The ends lost 4 bases at V and 0 bases at J; junction bases unmatched: 4. The germline gives CDR1 DFQATT, CDR2 SNEGSKA (reference sequence). The CDR3 runs 16 residues. CDR3: CSATGTGGDSNQPQHF. CDR3 coding DNA: TGCAGTGCTACCGGGACAGGGGGCGATAGCAATCAGCCCCAGCATTTT.

This clonotype was counted once. The gene calls are TRBV29-1 and TRBJ1-2; D is unresolved. Germline loops: CDR1 SQVTM, CDR2 ANQGSEA. V was cut by 3 bases and J by 8 bases, with 4 bases left in between. CDR3 length: 9 amino acids. The CDR3 spells CSVDRGYTF. The DNA for the CDR3 is TGCAGCGTTGATAGAGGCTACACCTTC. Together with reference TRBV29-1 and TRBJ1-2, the CDR3 gives the full variable domain: SAVISQKPSRDICQRGTSLTIQCQVDSQVTMMFWYRQQPGQSLTLIATANQGSEATYESGFVIDKFPISRPNLTFSTLTVSNMSPEDSSIYLCSVDRGYTFGSGTRLTVV.

The chain carries TRBV5-6 and TRBJ2-2; 10 bases line up with TRBD1. The CDR3 is 16 amino acids. Germline V lookup: CDR1 SGHDT, CDR2 YYEEEE. V lost 4 bases and J lost 7; bases outside the gene matches: 10. The CDR3 DNA is TGTGCCAGCAGCCCGCCTAGACAGGGGGCAGGCGGGGAGCTGTTTTTT. Translation: CASSPPRQGAGGELFF.

The chain recombines TRBV6-1 with TRBJ2-5; D gene uncertain. The V end was cut by 7 bases, the J end by 5 bases, with 26 bases between. The CDR3 has 17 residues. In germline, CDR1 is MNHNS, CDR2 SASEGT. CDR3 sequence: CASKRRPASAGRETQYF. CDR3 sequence (DNA): TGTGCCAGCAAGAGAAGACCCGCAAGCGCAGGCAGGGAGACCCAGTACTTC.

J is TRBJ1-1 and V is TRBV20-1; D perhaps matches TRBD1 (5 bases). V was trimmed by 4 bases and J by 5 bases, leaving 26 bases between them. Germline V gene sequence: CDR1 DFQATT, CDR2 SNEGSKA (reference sequence). The CDR3 length is 17 residues. The CDR3 loop is CSANEQGKLFGGTEAFF. In nucleotides, the CDR3 is TGCAGTGCTAACGAGCAGGGAAAGTTATTTGGCGGGACTGAAGCTTTCTTT.

The gene calls are TRBV7-3 and TRBJ2-5; D is undetermined. Germline assignment: CDR1 SGHTA and CDR2 FQGTGA. V lost 1 base and J 5 bases, leaving 8 bases between the germline ends. The CDR3 has 13 amino acids. The CDR3 loop reads CASSLNPAETQYF. In DNA, the CDR3 is TGTGCCAGCAGCTTAAACCCCGCGGAGACCCAGTACTTC.

For the CDR3, the DNA is TGCAGTGCTAGAGATGGCAGGGGGGCCGCGAACACTGAAGCTTTCTTT. Its protein product is CSARDGRGAANTEAFF. This sequence joins TRBV20-1 and TRBJ1-1; TRBD1 matches at 7 bases. CDR3 size: 16 residues. Trimming cost V 0 bases and J 1 base; bases outside gene matches: 8. The germline gives CDR1 DFQATT, CDR2 SNEGSKA (reference sequence).

The chain couples TRBV10-3 to TRBJ2-2; D is possibly TRBD1 (6 bases). V gave up 8 bases and J gave up 1 base, with 8 bases separating them. This CDR3 contains 13 residues. Germline CDR1 ENHRY, CDR2 SYGVKD. The chain's CDR3 is CAIGTKNTGELFF. CDR3 sequence (DNA): TGTGCCATCGGGACAAAGAACACCGGGGAGCTGTTTTTT.

The V gene is TRBV3-1, the J gene TRBJ1-2, with D maybe TRBD1 (6 bases). V lost 4 bases and J lost 1, with 13 bases in between. This CDR3 is built from 15 residues. Germline V lookup: CDR1 LGHDT, CDR2 YNNKEL (reference sequence). CDR3 DNA: TGTGCCAGCAGCCTGGACAGAGCAATTAACTATGGCTACACCTTC. Its protein product is CASSLDRAINYGYTF.